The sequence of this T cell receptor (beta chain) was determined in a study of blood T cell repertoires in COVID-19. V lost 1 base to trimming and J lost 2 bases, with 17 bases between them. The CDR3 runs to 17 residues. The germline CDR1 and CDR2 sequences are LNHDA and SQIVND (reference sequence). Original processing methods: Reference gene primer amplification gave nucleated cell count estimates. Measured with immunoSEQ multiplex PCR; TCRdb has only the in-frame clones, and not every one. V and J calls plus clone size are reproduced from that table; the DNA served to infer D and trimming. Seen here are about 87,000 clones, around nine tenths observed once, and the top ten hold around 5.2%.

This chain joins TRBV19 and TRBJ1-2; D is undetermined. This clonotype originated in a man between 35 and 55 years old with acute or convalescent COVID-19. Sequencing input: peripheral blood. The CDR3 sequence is CASSIGQTTHTNYGYTF. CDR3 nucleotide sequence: TGTGCCAGTAGTATAGGGCAGACGACTCACACGAACTATGGCTACACCTTC.